This T cell receptor beta chain was documented in a study of T cell responses to AZD1222 COVID-19 vaccine. In the case of this clone: Its antigen is unidentified.

TCRdb's copy holds only in-frame clones and misses some; the assay was immunoSEQ multiplex PCR. The table records 150,000 to 200,000 clones, around 90% of them present only once. The CDR3 contains 15 residues. Germline values: CDR1 MNHEY, CDR2 SVGAGI. Trimming left V 6 bases short and J 0 bases short, with 15 bases between. Study-level findings and limits: Spike-spanning, vaccine-associated CD4 TCRs were dominant at 160-218 and 743-854. Following two doses of AZD1222, Spike-specific TCR breadth and depth rose. Reports indicate that nearly half of spike-specific TCRs are directed at unmutated variant regions.

The rearrangement links TRBV6-5 to TRBJ2-7; perhaps TRBD2 as D (5 bases). The sample in question was peripheral blood, obtained on day 0 of AZD1222 vaccination. This receptor was obtained from an adult in good health. This CDR3 reads CASSQRGRLSYEQYF. CDR3 nucleotides: TGTGCCAGCAGCCAAAGAGGGAGACTCTCCTACGAGCAGTACTTC.